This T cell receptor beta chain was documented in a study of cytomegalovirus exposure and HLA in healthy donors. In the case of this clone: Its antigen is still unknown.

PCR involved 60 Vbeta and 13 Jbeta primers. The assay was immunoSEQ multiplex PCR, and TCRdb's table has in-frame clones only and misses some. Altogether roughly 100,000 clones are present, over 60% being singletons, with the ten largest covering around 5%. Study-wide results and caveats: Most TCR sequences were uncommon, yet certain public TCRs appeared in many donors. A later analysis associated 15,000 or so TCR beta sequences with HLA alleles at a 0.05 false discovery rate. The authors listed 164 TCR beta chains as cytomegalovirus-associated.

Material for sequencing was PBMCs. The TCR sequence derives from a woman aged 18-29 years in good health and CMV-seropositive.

CDR3 nucleotide sequence: TGCGCCAGCAGCTTCCTAGAGTCCTCCACAGATACGCAGTATTTT. It is translated as CASSFLESSTDTQYF. The genes are TRBV5-1 and TRBJ2-3; D remains ambiguous. Germline CDR1 SGHRS, CDR2 YFSETQ. The CDR3 loop spans 15 amino acids. V was pared by 2 bases and J by 2 bases, with 12 bases between.